This TCR beta chain was found in a study of T-cell memory formation after mild COVID-19. The wider study: TCR clusters were mostly donor specific. Study-level findings and limits: A second wave expanding day 15 to 37 was CD4+-biased; contracting clones were balanced.

This CDR3 has 14 amino acids. Germline V CDR1 and CDR2: SQVTM, ANQGSEA. With 7 bases removed from V and 2 bases from J, the gap between germline ends came to 16 bases. From the 5' RACE reads, TCRdb called clonotypes with MiXCR, one entry per CDR3 protein. The data show around 310,000 distinct CDR3 sequences, 14% seen once. Only a few counts were recorded for this clonotype. Its antigen remains unidentified. V and J are TRBV29-1 and TRBJ2-3; weak D call: TRBD2 (6 bases). The sample taken for sequencing was PBMCs or a T cell subset sorted from them (not recorded which). The receptor was derived from a man aged 18 to 30 who had mild COVID-19 (a few samples of this study predate the infection). Cell type and time point are not known. The CDR3 region is CSAFRAGNTDTQYF. CDR3 in DNA: TGCAGCGCTTTCAGGGCGGGAAACACAGATACGCAGTATTTT.